This T cell receptor (beta chain) was observed in a study of blood T cell repertoires in COVID-19. At the level of the study: Spain, Italy and the United States supplied samples that represented acute and convalescent COVID-19.

Recruitment covered under 25 US areas and drew participants whose ages spanned roughly 18 to 100 years. In germline, CDR1 is MNHEY, CDR2 SVGAGI. Between the trimmed V and J ends, which lost 2 bases and 4 bases, there was a span of 17 bases. The CDR3 runs to 16 residues. Per the original methods: Nucleated cell counts were estimated from reference gene primer amplification. Repertoires were generated with immunoSEQ multiplex PCR, while TCRdb's copy carries only in-frame clones and drops some. Clone size and the V and J calls come from that table; the DNA yielded D and trimming. The sample carries fewer than 250,000 clones, 83% recorded once.

The specimen was PBMCs or T cells enriched from blood (not recorded which). This rearrangement joins TRBV6-5 to TRBJ1-1; weak D call: TRBD1 (5 bases). The receptor's source is a woman in her fifties or sixties who had been exposed to COVID-19. The DNA of the CDR3 is TGTGCCAGCAGTTACCCCCAGGTTCAGGGATTCACTGAAGCTTTCTTT. Its translation: CASSYPQVQGFTEAFF.